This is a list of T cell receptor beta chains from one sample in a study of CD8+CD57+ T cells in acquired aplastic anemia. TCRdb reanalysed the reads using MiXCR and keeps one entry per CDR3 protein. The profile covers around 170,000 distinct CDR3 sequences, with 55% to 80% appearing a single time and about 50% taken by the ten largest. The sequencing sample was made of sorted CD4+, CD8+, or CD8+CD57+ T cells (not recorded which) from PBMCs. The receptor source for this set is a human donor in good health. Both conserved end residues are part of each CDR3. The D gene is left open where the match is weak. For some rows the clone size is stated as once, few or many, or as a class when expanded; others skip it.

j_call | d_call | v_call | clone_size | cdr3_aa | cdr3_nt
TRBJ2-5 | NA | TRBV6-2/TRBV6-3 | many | CASTPLAGETQYF | TGTGCCAGCACCCCCTTGGCGGGCGAGACCCAGTACTTC
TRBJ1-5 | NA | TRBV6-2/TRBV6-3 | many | CASTEGGEVQPQHF | TGTGCCAGCACCGAAGGGGGTGAGGTTCAGCCCCAGCATTTT
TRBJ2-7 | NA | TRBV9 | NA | CASSQTGSGPYEQYF | TGTGCCAGCAGCCAGACAGGTAGCGGGCCCTACGAGCAGTACTTC
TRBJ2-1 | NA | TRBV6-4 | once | CASSDRGGEYGSEQFF | TGTGCCAGCAGTGACCGGGGTGGCGAATACGGTAGTGAGCAGTTCTTC
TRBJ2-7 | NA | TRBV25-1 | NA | CASSEYHRSSYEQYF | TGTGCCAGCAGTGAATACCACAGGAGCTCCTACGAGCAGTACTTC
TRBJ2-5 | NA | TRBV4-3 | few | CASSLRGGGETQYF | TGCGCCAGCAGCTTAAGAGGGGGGGGGGAGACCCAGTACTTC
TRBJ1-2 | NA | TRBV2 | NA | CASSETPRGGYTF | TGTGCCAGCAGTGAAACCCCCCGGGGAGGCTACACCTTC
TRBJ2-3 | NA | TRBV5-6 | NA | CASSLGSSTDTQCF | TGTGCCAGCAGCTTGGGATCAAGCACAGATACGCAGTGTTTT
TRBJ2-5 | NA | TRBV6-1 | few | CATGEGGGPRETQYF | TGTGCCACCGGAGAAGGGGGAGGGCCGCGGGAGACCCAGTACTTC
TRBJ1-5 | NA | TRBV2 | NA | CASMMGGRNQPQHF | TGTGCCAGCATGATGGGGGGCCGAAATCAGCCCCAGCATTTT
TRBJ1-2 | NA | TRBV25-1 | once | CASVDGGSDCTF | TGTGCCAGCGTCGACGGGGGAAGCGACTGCACCTTC
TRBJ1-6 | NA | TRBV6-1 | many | CASSVGGDYNSPLHF | TGTGCCAGCAGTGTAGGTGGGGACTATAATTCACCCCTCCACTTT
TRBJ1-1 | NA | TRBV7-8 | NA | CASSSQNTEAFF | TGTGCCAGCAGCTCGCAAAACACTGAAGCTTTCTTT
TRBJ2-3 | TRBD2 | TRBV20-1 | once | CSALRLAGVQDTQYF | TGCAGTGCTCTAAGGTTAGCGGGAGTGCAAGATACGCAGTATTTT
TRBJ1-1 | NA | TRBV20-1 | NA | CSARVKANTEAFF | TGCAGTGCTAGAGTTAAGGCGAACACTGAAGCTTTCTTT
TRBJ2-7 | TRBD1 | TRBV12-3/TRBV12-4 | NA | CASSNSRDRGWIEQYF | TGTGCCAGCAGTAACTCCCGGGACAGGGGCTGGATCGAGCAGTACTTC
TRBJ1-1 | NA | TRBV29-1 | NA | CSARAGVNTEAFF | TGCAGCGCGAGAGCGGGCGTCAACACTGAAGCTTTCTTT
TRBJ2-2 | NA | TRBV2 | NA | CASSGPAVNTGELFF | TGTGCCAGCAGTGGGCCCGCCGTAAACACCGGGGAGCTGTTTTTT
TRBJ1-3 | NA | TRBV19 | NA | CASTLSPVPRSGNTIYF | TGTGCCAGTACTCTGTCCCCTGTCCCTCGCTCTGGAAACACCATATATTTT
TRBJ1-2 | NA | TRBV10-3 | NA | CAISVGEGYTF | TGTGCCATCAGTGTTGGGGAAGGCTACACCTTC
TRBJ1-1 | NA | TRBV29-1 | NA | CSVNRVNTEAFF | TGCAGCGTGAACAGGGTGAACACTGAAGCTTTCTTT
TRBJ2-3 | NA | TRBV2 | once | CASMGRRSDTQYF | TGTGCCAGCATGGGCCGAAGGTCAGATACGCAGTATTTT
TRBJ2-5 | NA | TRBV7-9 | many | CASSFGDTTQYF | TGTGCCAGCAGCTTTGGGGACACTACCCAGTACTTC
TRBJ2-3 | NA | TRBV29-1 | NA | CSVELAPTDTQYF | TGCAGCGTTGAACTAGCGCCCACAGATACGCAGTATTTT
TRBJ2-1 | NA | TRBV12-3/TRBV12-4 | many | CASSPRGLSDEQFF | TGTGCCAGCAGCCCCAGAGGGCTCAGTGATGAGCAGTTCTTC
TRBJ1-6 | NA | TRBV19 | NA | CASRDTGNSPLHF | TGTGCCAGCAGAGACACGGGAAATTCACCCCTCCACTTT
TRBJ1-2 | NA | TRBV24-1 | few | CATSESQARGYTF | TGTGCCACCAGTGAAAGCCAGGCTCGGGGCTACACCTTC
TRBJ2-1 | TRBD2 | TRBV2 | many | CASTGGLGFYNEQFF | TGTGCCAGCACCGGGGGACTAGGCTTCTACAATGAGCAGTTCTTC
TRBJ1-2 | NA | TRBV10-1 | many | CASSEAGSTFYGYTF | TGCGCCAGCAGTGAGGCAGGCTCCACCTTCTATGGCTACACCTTC
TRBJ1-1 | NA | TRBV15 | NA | CASNVRGGVGTEAFF | TGTGCCAGCAACGTACGGGGGGGAGTTGGCACTGAAGCTTTCTTT
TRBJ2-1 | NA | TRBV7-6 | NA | CASSLDPIGEQFF | TGTGCCAGCAGCTTAGACCCCATCGGGGAGCAGTTCTTC
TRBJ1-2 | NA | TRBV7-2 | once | CASSLVAGLSYGYTF | TGTGCCAGCAGCTTAGTGGCCGGGCTGAGCTATGGCTACACCTTC
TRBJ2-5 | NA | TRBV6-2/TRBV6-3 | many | CASSYSGVKETQYF | TGTGCCAGCAGTTACTCAGGTGTGAAAGAGACCCAGTACTTC
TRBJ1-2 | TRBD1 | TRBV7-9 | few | CASSAGGNYGYTF | TGTGCCAGCAGTGCAGGGGGGAACTATGGCTACACCTTC
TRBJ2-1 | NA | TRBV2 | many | CASSDDRDGGRSSYNEQFF | TGTGCCAGCAGTGATGACCGGGACGGCGGACGAAGTTCCTACAATGAGCAGTTCTTC
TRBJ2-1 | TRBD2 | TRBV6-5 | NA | CASRTSGRAYNEQFF | TGTGCCAGCAGGACTAGCGGGAGGGCCTACAATGAGCAGTTCTTC
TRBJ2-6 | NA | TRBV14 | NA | CASSPRDTVFSGANVLTF | TGTGCCAGCAGCCCGCGGGACACCGTTTTCTCTGGGGCCAACGTCCTGACTTTC
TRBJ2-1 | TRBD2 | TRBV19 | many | CASSTHWREGNEQFF | TGTGCCAGTAGTACACACTGGCGGGAGGGAAATGAGCAGTTCTTC
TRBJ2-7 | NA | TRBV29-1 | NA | CSVGHSYEQYF | TGCAGCGTTGGCCACTCCTACGAGCAGTACTTC
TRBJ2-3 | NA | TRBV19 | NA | CASSIGAFTDTQYF | TGTGCCAGTAGTATCGGGGCGTTCACAGATACGCAGTATTTT
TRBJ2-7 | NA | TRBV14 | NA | CASSQRGEYYEQYF | TGTGCCAGCAGCCAACGCGGGGAATACTACGAGCAGTACTTC